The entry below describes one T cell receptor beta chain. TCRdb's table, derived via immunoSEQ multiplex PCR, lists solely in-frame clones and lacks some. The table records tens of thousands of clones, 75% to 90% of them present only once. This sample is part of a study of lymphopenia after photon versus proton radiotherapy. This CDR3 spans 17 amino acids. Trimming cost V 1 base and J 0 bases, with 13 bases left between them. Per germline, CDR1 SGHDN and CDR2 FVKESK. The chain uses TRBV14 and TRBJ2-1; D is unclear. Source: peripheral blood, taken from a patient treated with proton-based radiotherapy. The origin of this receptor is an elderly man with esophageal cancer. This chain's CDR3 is CASSQALWRSSYNEQFF. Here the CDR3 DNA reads TGTGCCAGCAGCCAAGCCCTGTGGCGGAGCTCCTACAATGAGCAGTTCTTC.